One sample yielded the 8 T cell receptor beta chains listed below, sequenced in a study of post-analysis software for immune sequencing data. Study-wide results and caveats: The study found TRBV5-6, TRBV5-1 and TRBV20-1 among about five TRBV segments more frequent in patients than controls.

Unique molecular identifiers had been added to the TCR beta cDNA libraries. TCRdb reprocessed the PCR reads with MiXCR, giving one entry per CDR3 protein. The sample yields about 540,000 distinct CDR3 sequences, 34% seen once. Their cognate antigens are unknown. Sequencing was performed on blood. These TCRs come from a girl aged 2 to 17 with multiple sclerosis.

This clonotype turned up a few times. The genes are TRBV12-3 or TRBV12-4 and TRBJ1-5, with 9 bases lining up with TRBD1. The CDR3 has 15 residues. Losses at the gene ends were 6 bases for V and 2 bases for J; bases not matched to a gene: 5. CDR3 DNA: TGTGCCAGCAGCTCCGGACAGGGGCGCAATCAGCCCCAGCATTTT. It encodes CASSSGQGRNQPQHF.

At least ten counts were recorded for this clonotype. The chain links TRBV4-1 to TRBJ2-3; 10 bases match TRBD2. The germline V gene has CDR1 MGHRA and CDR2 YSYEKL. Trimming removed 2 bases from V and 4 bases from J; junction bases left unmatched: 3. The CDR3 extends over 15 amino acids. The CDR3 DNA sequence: TGCGCCAGCAGCCAATCTAGCGGGGGAGCAGATACGCAGTATTTT. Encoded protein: CASSQSSGGADTQYF.

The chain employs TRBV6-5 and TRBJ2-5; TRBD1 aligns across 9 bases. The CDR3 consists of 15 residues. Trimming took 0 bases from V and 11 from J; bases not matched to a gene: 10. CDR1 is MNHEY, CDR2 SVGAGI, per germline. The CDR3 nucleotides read TGTGCCAGCAGTTACTCGACACAGGGGGCGATTGAGCAGTACTTC. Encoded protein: CASSYSTQGAIEQYF.

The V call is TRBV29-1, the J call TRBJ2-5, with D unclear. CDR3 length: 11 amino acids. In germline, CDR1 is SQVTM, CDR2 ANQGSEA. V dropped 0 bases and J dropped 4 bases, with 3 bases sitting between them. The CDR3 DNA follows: TGCAGCGTTGAAGAGAGAGAGACCCAGTACTTC. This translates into CSVEERETQYF.

CDR3 nucleotide sequence: TGCGCCAGCAGCCCATGGGTGGAGGCCAACGTCCTGACTTTC. This translates into CASSPWVEANVLTF. The chain links TRBV5-1 to TRBJ2-6; D remains ambiguous. Germline V gene data show CDR1 as SGHRS and CDR2 as YFSETQ. The CDR3 length is 14 residues. V was trimmed by 4 bases and J by 6 bases, leaving 11 bases between them.

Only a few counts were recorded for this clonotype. The DNA for the CDR3 is TGTGCCAGCACCGCAACAGGCTCCTACGAGCAGTACTTC. This codes for CASTATGSYEQYF. The rearrangement joins TRBV27 to TRBJ2-7; D is possibly TRBD1 (5 bases). The CDR3 loop spans 13 amino acids. Germline values: CDR1 MNHEY, CDR2 SMNVEV (reference sequence). V dropped 7 bases and J dropped 0 bases, with 10 bases sitting between them.

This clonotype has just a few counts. The CDR3 DNA is TGCGCCAGCAGCGGAGGACTAGCGGGGGATCTAGATACGCAGTATTTT. Protein: CASSGGLAGDLDTQYF. V usage is TRBV5-1 and J usage is TRBJ2-3; 13 positions agree with TRBD2. The CDR3 length is 16 residues. Trimming at V came to 4 bases and at J to 5 bases, leaving 7 bases not matched to a gene. The germline gives CDR1 SGHRS, CDR2 YFSETQ.

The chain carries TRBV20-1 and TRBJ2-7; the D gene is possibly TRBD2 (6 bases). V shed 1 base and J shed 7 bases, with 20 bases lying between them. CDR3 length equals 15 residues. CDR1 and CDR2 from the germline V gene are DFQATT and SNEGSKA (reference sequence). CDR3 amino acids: CSARVPGLPMGEQYF. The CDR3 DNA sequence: TGCAGTGCTAGAGTACCGGGACTCCCAATGGGTGAGCAGTACTTC.